The T cell receptor (beta chain) under discussion was sequenced for a study of Graves' ophthalmopathy and Graves' hyperthyroidism. Study-level results: For predicting ophthalmopathy progression, the model had 55% to 71% sensitivity and roughly 76% specificity.

This clonotype was detected ten times or more. Its target is unknown. From RNA, the CDR3 regions of TCR beta chains were amplified and sequenced. An initial RT-PCR round employing HTBI primers preceded a second-round multiplex PCR. In TCRdb, the multiplex PCR reads were re-called with MiXCR into one record per CDR3 protein. The table shows about 210,000 distinct CDR3 sequences, with 25% to 30% occurring only once. Diagnosis used clinical symptoms, serum thyroxine, TRAb, thyroid ultrasound and orbital computed tomography. The germline V gene has CDR1 SEHNR and CDR2 FQNEAQ (reference sequence). This CDR3 has 16 residues. V lost 3 bases to trimming and J lost 5 bases; unmatched junction nucleotides: 12.

This chain connects TRBV7-9 to TRBJ2-5; TRBD2 matches at 7 bases. The clonotype comes from a man between 45 and 60 years old with Graves' ophthalmopathy. Sample: peripheral blood. The CDR3 region has the DNA TGTGCCAGCAGCTTCCCGGGGACTACCCTAGGGGAGACCCAGTACTTC. This gives the protein CASSFPGTTLGETQYF.